The clone carrying this T cell receptor (beta chain) has a handful of counts. This sample is drawn from a study of blood T cell repertoires in COVID-19. For the study at large: The origin of the acute and convalescent COVID-19 samples was the United States, Italy and Spain. Sample material is recorded as cDNA or gDNA derived from T cells, B-cell-depleted T cells, or PBMCs.

The CDR3 totals 15 residues. Unmatched junction bases numbered 1, after V lost 0 bases and J lost 4 bases. Germline V lookup: CDR1 SGDLS, CDR2 YYNGEE. Method: immunoSEQ multiplex PCR; TCRdb's copy keeps in-frame clones and lacks some. The table records about 84,000 clones, 83% of them present only once. Sequences were obtained from peripheral blood. The J gene is TRBJ2-2, the V gene TRBV9; 9 bases are shared with TRBD1. This receptor was obtained from a woman aged 80 or over with acute or convalescent COVID-19. CDR3 DNA: TGTGCCAGCAGCGTAGGACAGGGGGGCACCGGGGAGCTGTTTTTT. Its protein product is CASSVGQGGTGELFF.